This T cell receptor beta chain was obtained from a study of T cell responses to AZD1222 COVID-19 vaccine. Notes on the study in general: Vaccine-associated CD4 TCRs ranged over spike, dominating at 160-218 and 743-854.

Sequencing was performed with immunoSEQ multiplex PCR; in TCRdb, only in-frame clones are kept and a portion is missing. The sample lists some 120,000 clones, more than 75% seen once, with 6.5% to 9% in the top ten. As to this clone: Its matching antigen is unknown.

This CDR3 region has 15 residues. CDR1 is SGHNT and CDR2 is YYREEE in the germline V gene (reference sequence). Trimming cost V 2 bases and J 1 base, with 12 bases left between them. The sample consisted of peripheral blood, taken on day 0 of AZD1222 vaccination. The chain carries TRBV5-4 and TRBJ1-1; D is perhaps TRBD1 (5 bases). The sequence was obtained from an adult in good health. The CDR3 here is CASSLGSGWNTEAFF. The DNA for the CDR3 is TGTGCCAGCAGCTTAGGTTCAGGGTGGAACACTGAAGCTTTCTTT.